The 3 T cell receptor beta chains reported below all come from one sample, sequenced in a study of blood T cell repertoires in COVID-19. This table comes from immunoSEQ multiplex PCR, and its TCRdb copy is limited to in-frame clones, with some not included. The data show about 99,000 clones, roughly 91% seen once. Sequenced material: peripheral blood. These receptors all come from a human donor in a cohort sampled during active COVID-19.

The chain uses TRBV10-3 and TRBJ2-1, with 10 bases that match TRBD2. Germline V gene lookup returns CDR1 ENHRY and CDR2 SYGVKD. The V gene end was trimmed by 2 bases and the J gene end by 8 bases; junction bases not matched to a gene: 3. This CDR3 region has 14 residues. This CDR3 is CAISEDSGGYEQFF. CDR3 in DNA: TGTGCCATCAGTGAGGATAGCGGGGGGTATGAGCAGTTCTTC.

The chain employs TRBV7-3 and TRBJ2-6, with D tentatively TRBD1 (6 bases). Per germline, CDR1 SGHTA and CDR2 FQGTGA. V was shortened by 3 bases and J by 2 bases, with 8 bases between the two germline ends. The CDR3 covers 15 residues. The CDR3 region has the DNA TGTGCCAGCAGCTTTGCAGGGGCTGGGGCCAACGTCCTGACTTTC. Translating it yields CASSFAGAGANVLTF.

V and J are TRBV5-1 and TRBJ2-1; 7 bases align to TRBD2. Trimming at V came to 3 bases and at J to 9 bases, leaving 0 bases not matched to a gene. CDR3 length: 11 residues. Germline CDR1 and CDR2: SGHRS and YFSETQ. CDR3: CASSSGGEQFF. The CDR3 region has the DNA TGCGCCAGCAGCTCGGGGGGTGAGCAGTTCTTC.